The 17 T cell receptor beta chains below all came from one sample that was sequenced in a study of T-cell reconstitution after alpha-beta-depleted transplantation in children. Preparation of the TCRbeta library involved a method that used unique molecular identifiers. TCRdb used MiXCR to reprocess the PCR reads, holding one entry per CDR3 protein. Of hundreds of thousands of distinct CDR3 sequences in the sample, just under 8.5% were seen once. This sample comprised PBMCs, mostly from graft donor cells, obtained 180 days after TCRalphabeta/CD19-depleted stem cell transplant. These receptors all stem from a male patient between 5 and 17 years old who had a stem cell transplant for acute lymphoblastic leukemia, so the T cells may come from the graft donor.

The V and J genes are TRBV18 and TRBJ1-1; D might be TRBD1 (5 bases). The CDR3 is 16 amino acids. From germline, CDR1 is KGHSH and CDR2 LQKENI. V shed 6 bases and J shed 3 bases, with 20 bases lying between them. The CDR3 sequence is CASSSSQPGTHTEAFF. The CDR3 DNA reads TGTGCCAGCTCTTCTTCCCAACCCGGGACCCACACTGAAGCTTTCTTT.

This clonotype showed up many times. The chain recombines TRBV5-1 with TRBJ2-1; the match to TRBD1 covers 8 bases. Germline-derived CDR1 and CDR2 are SGHRS and YFSETQ. The J segment lost 0 bases and the V segment lost 0 bases, leaving 5 bases of the junction unmatched. The CDR3 contains 17 residues. The CDR3 is CASSLGSGTGSYNEQFF. The CDR3 DNA is TGCGCCAGCAGCTTGGGATCCGGGACAGGCTCCTACAATGAGCAGTTCTTC.

The V and J genes are TRBV4-3 and TRBJ1-2, with 7 bases lining up with TRBD1. Germline V lookup: CDR1 LGHNA, CDR2 YSLEER. Trimming cost V 4 bases and J 6 bases; bases outside gene matches: 8. The CDR3 runs to 14 residues. CDR3 bases: TGCGCCAGCAGCCCGCAGACAGGGAGGAATGGCTACACCTTC. Translating gives CASSPQTGRNGYTF.

This clonotype has ten or more counts. This rearrangement joins TRBV21-1 to TRBJ2-5; TRBD1, the table's D call, was not compared with the DNA. TRBV21-1 is assigned pseudogene status. This CDR3 is 14 amino acids long. CDR3: CASSKADREETQYF. The CDR3 nucleotides read TGTGCCAGCAGCAAAGCCGACAGGGAAGAGACCCAGTACTTC.

In this sample, this clonotype turned up a few times. V and J are TRBV2 and TRBJ2-7, with D perhaps given as TRBD1 or TRBD2 (5 bases each). Germline V lookup: CDR1 SNHLY, CDR2 FYNNEI. Between the trimmed V and J ends, which lost 2 bases and 6 bases, there was a span of 14 bases. The CDR3 consists of 14 residues. CDR3 amino acids: CASSEPGTPLEQYF. CDR3 sequence (DNA): TGTGCCAGCAGTGAACCCGGGACCCCCCTCGAGCAGTACTTC.

This clonotype appeared many times. V gene TRBV29-1 combines with J gene TRBJ1-5, with 9 bases that match TRBD1. With V trimmed by 5 bases and J by 4 bases, 3 bases remained unmatched. The CDR3 is 13 residues long. Germline V lookup: CDR1 SQVTM, CDR2 ANQGSEA. This CDR3 reads CSVRGTGNQPQHF. For the CDR3, the DNA is TGCAGCGTTAGGGGGACAGGGAATCAGCCCCAGCATTTT.

This clonotype came up many times. V and J are TRBV27 and TRBJ1-5, with no clear D. Trimming took off 0 bases at V and 5 bases at J, with 5 bases between the two ends. The CDR3 is 13 residues long. Germline V lookup: CDR1 MNHEY, CDR2 SMNVEV (reference sequence). CDR3 in amino acids: CASSLSGYQPQHF. The CDR3 coding sequence is TGTGCCAGCAGTTTATCGGGCTATCAGCCCCAGCATTTT.

The J gene is TRBJ1-2, the V gene TRBV12-3 or TRBV12-4; 11 positions match TRBD1. The CDR3 runs to 15 residues. Trimming cost V 6 bases and J 7 bases; bases outside gene matches: 10. In DNA, the CDR3 is TGTGCCAGCAGCACCTTTAGGGACAGGGGGTCTGGCTACACCTTC. It translates to CASSTFRDRGSGYTF.

There are many counts of this clonotype. The chain has TRBV11-2 and TRBJ1-2; D is perhaps TRBD1 (6 bases). V shed 1 base and J shed 4 bases, with 16 bases lying between them. CDR1 is SGHAT, CDR2 FQNNGV, per germline. The length of the CDR3 is 16 residues. CDR3 sequence: CASSLAPGGPGYGYTF. The CDR3 nucleotides are TGTGCCAGCAGCTTAGCCCCCGGGGGGCCAGGCTATGGCTACACCTTC.

This clonotype was seen ten or more times. The chain couples TRBV29-1 to TRBJ1-2; D unclear. Trimming took 2 bases from V and 10 from J, leaving 2 bases between them. This CDR3 is 8 amino acids long. Germline V CDR1 and CDR2: SQVTM, ANQGSEA. For the CDR3, the DNA is TGCAGCGTTGAATACTACACCTTC. This gives the protein CSVEYYTF.

Many counts were recorded for this clonotype. This chain joins TRBV18 and TRBJ1-1; D may be TRBD1 (6 bases). The CDR3 length is 16 residues. The ends were cut back, 1 base at V and 4 bases at J, with 16 bases in the middle. The germline CDR1 and CDR2 sequences are KGHSH and LQKENI. The CDR3, as DNA: TGTGCCAGCTCACCACTGTCGGGGGCCTATAGCACTGAAGCTTTCTTT. It codes for CASSPLSGAYSTEAFF.

This clonotype appeared many times. CDR3 residues: CASSPNRRTYEQYF. The CDR3 nucleotides are TGTGCCAGCAGCCCCAACAGGAGAACCTACGAGCAGTACTTC. This chain links TRBV11-1 with TRBJ2-7; maybe TRBD1 (5 bases). This CDR3 spans 14 amino acids. CDR1 is SGHAT and CDR2 is FQDESV in the germline V gene (reference sequence). V lost 5 bases and J lost 2, with 13 bases in between.

This clonotype was picked up many times. The J gene is TRBJ2-7, the V gene TRBV11-2; TRBD1 agrees at 9 bases. CDR3 length: 19 residues. Germline assignment: CDR1 SGHAT and CDR2 FQNNGV. Trimming cost V 4 bases and J 0 bases; bases outside gene matches: 16. The CDR3 is CASSSRHPGQGSLSYEQYF. CDR3 DNA: TGTGCCAGCAGCTCTAGACATCCGGGACAGGGTTCCCTCTCCTACGAGCAGTACTTC.

At least ten counts were recorded for this clonotype. The rearrangement links TRBV18 to TRBJ2-5; 9 bases line up with TRBD2. This CDR3 region has 16 residues. Germline V lookup: CDR1 KGHSH, CDR2 LQKENI. V was pared by 4 bases and J by 3 bases, with 9 bases of the junction left unmatched. CDR3 residues: CASSLVRTSVEETQYF. The CDR3 nucleotides are TGTGCCAGCTCACTGGTTAGGACTAGCGTCGAAGAGACCCAGTACTTC.

Ten or more counts support this clonotype. The gene calls are TRBV24-1 and TRBJ1-1; no clear D. There are 12 residues in the CDR3. The V gene lost 5 bases and the J gene lost 3 bases, with 6 bases spanning the gap. The germline V gene has CDR1 KGHDR and CDR2 SFDVKD. CDR3 sequence reads: CATSARDTEAFF. The CDR3 DNA is TGTGCCACCAGTGCCCGGGACACTGAAGCTTTCTTT.

This clonotype was seen many times. The chain is built from TRBV12-3 or TRBV12-4 and TRBJ2-5; no reliable D call. CDR3 length equals 12 residues. Trimming shortened V by 9 bases and J by 2 bases, and 10 bases separated the two germline ends. Written as DNA, the CDR3 is TGTGCCAGTAAGGCGTTGCAAGAGACCCAGTACTTC. Its protein product is CASKALQETQYF.

The chain couples TRBV2 to TRBJ2-7; D may be TRBD2 (5 bases). Germline V lookup: CDR1 SNHLY, CDR2 FYNNEI. V was pared by 6 bases and J by 4 bases, with 10 bases between. The CDR3 runs 12 residues. The CDR3 sequence is CASSEAGYEQYF. CDR3 DNA sequence: TGTGCCAGCAGCGAGGCGGGTTACGAGCAGTACTTC.